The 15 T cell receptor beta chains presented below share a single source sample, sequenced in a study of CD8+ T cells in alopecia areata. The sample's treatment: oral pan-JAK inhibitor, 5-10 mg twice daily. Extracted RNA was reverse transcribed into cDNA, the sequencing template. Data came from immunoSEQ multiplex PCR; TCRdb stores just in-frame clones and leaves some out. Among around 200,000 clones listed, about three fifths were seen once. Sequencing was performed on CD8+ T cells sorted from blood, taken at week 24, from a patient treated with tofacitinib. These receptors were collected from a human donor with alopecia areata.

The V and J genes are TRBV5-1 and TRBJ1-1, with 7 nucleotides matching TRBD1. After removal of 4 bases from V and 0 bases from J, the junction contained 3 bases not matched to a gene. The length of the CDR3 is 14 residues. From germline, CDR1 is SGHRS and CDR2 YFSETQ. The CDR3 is CASSVDRVNTEAFF. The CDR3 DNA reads TGCGCCAGCAGCGTCGACAGGGTGAACACTGAAGCTTTCTTT. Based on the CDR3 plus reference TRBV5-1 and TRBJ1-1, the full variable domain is KAGVTQTPRYLIKTRGQQVTLSCSPISGHRSVSWYQQTPGQGLQFLFEYFSETQRNKGNFPGRFSGRQFSNSRSEMNVSTLELGDSALYLCASSVDRVNTEAFFGQGTRLTVV.

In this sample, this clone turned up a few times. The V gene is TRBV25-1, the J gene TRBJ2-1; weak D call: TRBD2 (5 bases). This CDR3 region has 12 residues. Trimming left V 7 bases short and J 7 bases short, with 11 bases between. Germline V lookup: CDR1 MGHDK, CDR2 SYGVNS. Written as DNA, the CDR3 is TGTGCCAGCACCCAGTCGGGGAATGAGCAGTTCTTC. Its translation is CASTQSGNEQFF.

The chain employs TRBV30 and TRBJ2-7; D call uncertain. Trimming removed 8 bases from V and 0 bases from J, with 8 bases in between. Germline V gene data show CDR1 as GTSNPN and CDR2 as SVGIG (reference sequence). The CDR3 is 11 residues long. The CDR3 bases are TGTGCCATTGACTTCTCCTACGAGCAGTACTTC. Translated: CAIDFSYEQYF.

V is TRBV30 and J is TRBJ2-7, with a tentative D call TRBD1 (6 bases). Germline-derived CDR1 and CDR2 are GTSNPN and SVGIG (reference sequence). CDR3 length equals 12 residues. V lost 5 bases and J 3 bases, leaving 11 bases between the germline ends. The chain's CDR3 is CAWGGQSYEQYF. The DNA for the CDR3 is TGTGCCTGGGGCGGACAGAGCTACGAGCAGTACTTC.

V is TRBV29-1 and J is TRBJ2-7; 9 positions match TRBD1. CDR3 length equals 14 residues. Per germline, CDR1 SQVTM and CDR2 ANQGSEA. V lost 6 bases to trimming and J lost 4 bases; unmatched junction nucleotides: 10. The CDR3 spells CSVKPRDREYEQYF. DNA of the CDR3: TGCAGCGTCAAGCCACGGGACAGGGAATACGAGCAGTACTTC.

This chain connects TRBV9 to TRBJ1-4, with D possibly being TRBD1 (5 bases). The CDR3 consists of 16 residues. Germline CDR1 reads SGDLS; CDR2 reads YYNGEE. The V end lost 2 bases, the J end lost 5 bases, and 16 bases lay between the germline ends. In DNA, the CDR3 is TGTGCCAGCAGCGTCCACCCTGGGGCTGGGAATGAAAAACTGTTTTTT. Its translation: CASSVHPGAGNEKLFF.

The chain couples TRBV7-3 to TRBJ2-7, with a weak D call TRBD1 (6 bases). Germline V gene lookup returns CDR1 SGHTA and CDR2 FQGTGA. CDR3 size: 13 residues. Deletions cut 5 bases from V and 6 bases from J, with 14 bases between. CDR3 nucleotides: TGTGCCAGCAGCACCACACAGGGATCCGAGCAGTACTTC. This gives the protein CASSTTQGSEQYF.

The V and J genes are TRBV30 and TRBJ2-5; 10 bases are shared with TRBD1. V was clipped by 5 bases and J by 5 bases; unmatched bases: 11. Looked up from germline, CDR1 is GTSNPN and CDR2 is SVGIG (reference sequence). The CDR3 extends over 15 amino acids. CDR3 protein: CAWGTGTGDSETQYF. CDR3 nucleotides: TGTGCCTGGGGTACCGGGACAGGGGATAGCGAGACCCAGTACTTC.

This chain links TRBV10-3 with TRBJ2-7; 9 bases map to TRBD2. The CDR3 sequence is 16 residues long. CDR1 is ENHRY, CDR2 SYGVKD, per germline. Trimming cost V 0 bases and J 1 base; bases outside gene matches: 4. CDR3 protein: CAISESGLARSYEQYF. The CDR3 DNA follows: TGTGCCATCAGTGAGTCGGGACTAGCCCGATCCTACGAGCAGTACTTC.

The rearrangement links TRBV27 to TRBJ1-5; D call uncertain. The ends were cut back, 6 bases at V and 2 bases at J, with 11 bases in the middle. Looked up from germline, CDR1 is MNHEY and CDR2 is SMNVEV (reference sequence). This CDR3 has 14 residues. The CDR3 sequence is CASSDSDRNQPQHF. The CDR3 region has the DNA TGTGCCAGCAGCGACTCGGACCGCAATCAGCCCCAGCATTTT.

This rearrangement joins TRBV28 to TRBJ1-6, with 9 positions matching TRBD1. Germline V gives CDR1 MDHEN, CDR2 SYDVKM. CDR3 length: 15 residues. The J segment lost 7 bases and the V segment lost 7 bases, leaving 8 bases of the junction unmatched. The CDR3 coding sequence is TGTGCCAGCACCATCACCGGGACAGGGAATTCACCCCTCCACTTT. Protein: CASTITGTGNSPLHF.

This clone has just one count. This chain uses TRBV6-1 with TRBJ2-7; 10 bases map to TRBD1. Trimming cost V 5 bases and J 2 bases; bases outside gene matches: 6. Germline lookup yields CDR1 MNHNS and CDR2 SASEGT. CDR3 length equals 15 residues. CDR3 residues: CASSTTGTGAYEQYF. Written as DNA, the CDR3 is TGTGCCAGCAGTACCACCGGGACAGGGGCCTACGAGCAGTACTTC.

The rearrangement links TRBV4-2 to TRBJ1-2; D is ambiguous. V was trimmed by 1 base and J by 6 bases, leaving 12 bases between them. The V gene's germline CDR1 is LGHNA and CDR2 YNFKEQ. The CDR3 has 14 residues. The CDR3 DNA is TGTGCCAGCAGCCAAGGGCGGGGAACGGATGGCTACACCTTC. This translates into CASSQGRGTDGYTF.

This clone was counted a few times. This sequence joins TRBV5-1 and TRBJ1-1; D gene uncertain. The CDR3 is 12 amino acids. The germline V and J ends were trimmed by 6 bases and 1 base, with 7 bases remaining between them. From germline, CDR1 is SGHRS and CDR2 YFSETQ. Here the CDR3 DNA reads TGCGCCAGCAAGATTTCGAACACTGAAGCTTTCTTT. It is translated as CASKISNTEAFF.

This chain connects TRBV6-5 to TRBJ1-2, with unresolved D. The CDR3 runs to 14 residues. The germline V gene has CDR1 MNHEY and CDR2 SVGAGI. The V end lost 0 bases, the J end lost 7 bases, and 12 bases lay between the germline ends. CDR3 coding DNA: TGTGCCAGCAGTTACTCCCCAGTGACGGGTGGCTACACCTTC. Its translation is CASSYSPVTGGYTF.